These 26 T cell receptor beta chains were sequenced from one sample in a study of cytomegalovirus exposure and HLA in healthy donors. The PCR had 60 Vbeta and 13 Jbeta primers. Method: immunoSEQ multiplex PCR; TCRdb's copy keeps in-frame clones and lacks some. The sample yields more than 85,000 clones, 76% seen once. The sequencing input was PBMCs. Receptors originate from a man aged 35-49 years in good health and CMV-seropositive.

In DNA form, the CDR3 reads TGTGCCAGCTCATCGTCACTCTCAGGGCTCTACGAGCAGTACTTC. It yields the protein CASSSSLSGLYEQYF. The chain recombines TRBV18 with TRBJ2-7; D possibly corresponds to TRBD1 (5 bases). This CDR3 spans 15 amino acids. V was shortened by 5 bases and J by 3 bases, with 17 bases between the two germline ends. Germline V gene lookup returns CDR1 KGHSH and CDR2 LQKENI.

The chain combines TRBV7-8 with TRBJ1-2; the match to TRBD1 covers 9 bases. CDR1 and CDR2 (germline): SGHVS, FQNEAQ. V was pared by 4 bases and J by 8 bases, with 8 bases of the junction left unmatched. This CDR3 region has 14 residues. CDR3 protein: CASSSNRGRRGYTF. Here the CDR3 DNA reads TGTGCCAGCAGCTCAAACAGGGGGCGCCGGGGCTACACCTTC.

This sequence joins TRBV6-5 and TRBJ1-6; D not resolved. The germline gives CDR1 MNHEY, CDR2 SVGAGI. Trimming took off 0 bases at V and 9 bases at J, with 12 bases between the two ends. The CDR3 contains 15 residues. CDR3 DNA: TGTGCCAGCAGTTACTCGAACGGGTTTGGTTCACCCCTCCACTTT. It yields the protein CASSYSNGFGSPLHF.

The chain joins TRBV4-3 to TRBJ2-7, with unresolved D. This CDR3 is built from 16 residues. Trimming pared 0 bases from V and 0 bases from J, leaving 12 bases between. Germline CDR1 reads LGHNA; CDR2 reads YSLEER. Here the CDR3 DNA reads TGCGCCAGCAGCCAAGAGGTAACGGTTTTCTCCTACGAGCAGTACTTC. Amino acids: CASSQEVTVFSYEQYF.

This chain links TRBV12-2 with TRBJ1-2. TRBV12-2 is a pseudogene segment. CDR3 length equals 15 residues. CDR3 sequence: CASRLVGEGGYGYTF. The CDR3, as DNA: TGTGCAAGTCGCTTAGTAGGGGAGGGCGGCTATGGCTACACCTTC.

The rearrangement uses TRBV11-3 and TRBJ2-3; a weak D match, TRBD1 (6 bases). V was pared by 4 bases and J by 2 bases, with 10 bases between. Germline V CDR1 and CDR2: SGHNT, YENEEA. CDR3 length: 14 amino acids. CDR3 in amino acids: CASSSGQLTDTQYF. The CDR3, as DNA: TGTGCCAGCAGCTCCGGACAGCTCACAGATACGCAGTATTTT.

To note about this clone: Relative to the germline gene, one junction end is altered; a read error may explain this. This rearrangement joins TRBV30 to TRBJ2-6; 10 bases align to TRBD1. The CDR3 totals 17 residues. CDR1 GTSNPN and CDR2 SVGIG come from the germline V gene (reference sequence). In nucleotides, the CDR3 is TGTGCCTGGTATCGGGACAGGGGTCGCTCTGGGGCCAACGGCCTGACTTTC. Its translation: CAWYRDRGRSGANGLTF.

The CDR3 sequence: CAISESVPGNYGYTF. DNA for the CDR3: TGTGCCATCAGTGAGTCGGTACCGGGTAACTATGGCTACACCTTC. The rearrangement uses TRBV10-3 and TRBJ1-2; D is unresolved. Germline V gene lookup returns CDR1 ENHRY and CDR2 SYGVKD. The CDR3 consists of 15 residues. V lost 0 bases and J lost 1, with 9 bases in between.

V usage is TRBV29-1 and J usage is TRBJ2-5; TRBD1 matches at 8 bases. Per germline, CDR1 SQVTM and CDR2 ANQGSEA. The CDR3 runs to 15 residues. The CDR3 DNA sequence: TGCAGTAACGACCGTCCGGACAGGGCCAGGGGTGAGCAGTACTTC. As protein: CSNDRPDRARGEQYF. The complete variable domain, with remaining parts taken from reference TRBV29-1 and TRBJ2-5, reads SAVISQKPSRDICQRGTSLTIQCQVDSQVTMMFWYRQQPGQSLTLIATANQGSEATYESGFVIDKFPISRPNLTFSTLTVSNMSPEDSSIYLCSNDRPDRARGEQYFGPGTRLLVL.

The V and J genes are TRBV7-9 and TRBJ2-2; 8 bases fit TRBD2. The V and J ends lost 5 bases and 8 bases, in that order; junction bases with no gene match: 16. CDR1 and CDR2 (germline): SEHNR, FQNEAQ (reference sequence). The CDR3 has 17 residues. In nucleotides, the CDR3 is TGTGCCAGCAGCCCAGGGATAACTAGCGGCCTGGCGGGGGAGCTGTTTTTT. Encoded protein: CASSPGITSGLAGELFF.

The chain carries TRBV27 and TRBJ2-7, with D possibly matching TRBD2 (5 bases). The V and J ends lost 2 bases and 2 bases respectively, with 16 bases between them. The CDR3 spans 16 residues. Germline CDR1 reads MNHEY; CDR2 reads SMNVEV (reference sequence). The CDR3 sequence is CASSLRERGRPYEQYF. CDR3 nucleotides: TGTGCCAGCAGTTTAAGGGAGCGAGGTAGGCCCTACGAGCAGTACTTC.

The chain has TRBV13 and TRBJ1-2; a possible D gene is TRBD1 (6 bases). The germline gives CDR1 PRHDT, CDR2 FYEKMQ (reference sequence). This CDR3 contains 13 residues. Trimming removed 2 bases at V and 8 bases at J, with 12 bases between. Here the CDR3 DNA reads TGTGCCAGCAGCTTAAGGGGGACGGAAGGCTACACCTTC. This encodes CASSLRGTEGYTF.

The chain has TRBV5-6 and TRBJ1-5; 12 bases line up with TRBD1. CDR1 and CDR2 from the germline V gene are SGHDT and YYEEEE. Trimming removed 0 bases from V and 4 bases from J; junction bases left unmatched: 5. This CDR3 region has 17 residues. DNA of the CDR3: TGTGCCAGCAGCTTGGGCACGGGACAGGGGGCGAATCAGCCCCAGCATTTT. Amino acid sequence: CASSLGTGQGANQPQHF.

The J gene is TRBJ1-1, the V gene TRBV5-4, with a weak D call TRBD1 (5 bases). V lost 4 bases, J lost 1 base, and 17 bases lay in between. From germline, CDR1 is SGHNT and CDR2 YYREEE (reference sequence). This CDR3 spans 16 amino acids. The CDR3 spells CASSLYQGVWNTEAFF. The CDR3 region has the DNA TGTGCCAGCAGCCTTTATCAGGGTGTATGGAACACTGAAGCTTTCTTT.

V is TRBV11-2 and J is TRBJ2-2, with D possibly matching TRBD2 (6 bases). The germline V and J ends were trimmed by 0 bases and 1 base, with 12 bases remaining between them. The CDR3 totals 17 residues. Germline values: CDR1 SGHAT, CDR2 FQNNGV. Here the CDR3 DNA reads TGTGCCAGCAGCTTAGATAGGAGGGAGCGGAACACCGGGGAGCTGTTTTTT. It encodes CASSLDRRERNTGELFF. Filled out from reference TRBV11-2 and TRBJ2-2, the complete variable domain reads EAGVAQSPRYKIIEKRQSVAFWCNPISGHATLYWYQQILGQGPKLLIQFQNNGVVDDSQLPKDRFSAERLKGVDSTLKIQPAKLEDSAVYLCASSLDRRERNTGELFFGEGSRLTVL.

The chain joins TRBV7-2 to TRBJ2-7; 12 nucleotides align to TRBD2. There are 18 residues in the CDR3. The V gene end was trimmed by 2 bases and the J gene end by 1 base; junction bases not matched to a gene: 9. Germline V gene data show CDR1 as SGHTA and CDR2 as FQGNSA. The CDR3 region is CASSLRTSGATFSYEQYF. CDR3 sequence (DNA): TGTGCCAGCAGCTTAAGGACTAGCGGGGCGACTTTTTCCTACGAGCAGTACTTC.

The chain carries TRBV2 and TRBJ1-5; 8 bases are shared with TRBD1. Trimming at V came to 1 base and at J to 0 bases, leaving 11 bases not matched to a gene. The CDR3 runs to 19 residues. The germline gives CDR1 SNHLY, CDR2 FYNNEI. CDR3 nucleotide sequence: TGTGCCAGCAGTGAAGAAGTCAGGGGGCCCGGCTATAGCAATCAGCCCCAGCATTTT. Translating it yields CASSEEVRGPGYSNQPQHF.

This chain links TRBV19 with TRBJ1-3; possibly TRBD1 for D (5 bases). The V gene lost 8 bases and the J gene lost 0 bases, with 11 bases spanning the gap. This CDR3 region has 14 residues. Per the germline V gene, CDR1 is LNHDA and CDR2 is SQIVND (reference sequence). CDR3 bases: TGTGCCAGTCAAGACAGACGCTCTGGAAACACCATATATTTT. This sequence encodes CASQDRRSGNTIYF.

V gene TRBV12-2 combines with J gene TRBJ1-1; the table assigns TRBD1, which was not confirmed against the DNA. TRBV12-2 is described as a pseudogene. The CDR3 runs 15 residues. The CDR3 sequence: CASRLGWQGAPEAFF. The CDR3 nucleotides read TGTGCAAGTCGCTTAGGGTGGCAGGGGGCGCCTGAAGCTTTCTTT.

The chain couples TRBV7-6 to TRBJ2-5; 10 bases are a match to TRBD2. J gave up 1 base and V 2 bases, and 4 bases lay outside the gene matches. Per the germline V gene, CDR1 is SGHVS and CDR2 is FNYEAQ. The CDR3 length is 16 residues. The CDR3 sequence is CASSLRRLAGQETQYF. DNA of the CDR3: TGTGCCAGCAGCTTACGACGACTAGCGGGCCAAGAGACCCAGTACTTC.

The V and J genes are TRBV5-1 and TRBJ2-1; maybe TRBD1 (6 bases). Germline CDR1 is SGHRS and CDR2 is YFSETQ. The CDR3 totals 14 residues. The V end lost 1 base, the J end lost 6 bases, and 11 bases lay between the germline ends. CDR3: CASSLKGQLNEQFF. CDR3 sequence (DNA): TGCGCCAGCAGCTTGAAAGGACAGCTCAATGAGCAGTTCTTC.

Comments on this clone: Other DNA sequences in the sample encode the same CDR3. The V call is TRBV9, the J call TRBJ2-3; TRBD2 matches at 14 bases. The CDR3 has 16 residues. The V segment lost 2 bases and the J segment 3 bases; nucleotides outside the gene matches: 2. The germline V gene encodes CDR1 SGDLS and CDR2 YYNGEE. The CDR3 region is CASSVGTSGSTDTQYF. The CDR3 coding sequence is TGTGCCAGCAGCGTGGGGACTAGCGGGAGTACAGATACGCAGTATTTT.

V and J are TRBV2 and TRBJ1-1; D call uncertain. Looked up from germline, CDR1 is SNHLY and CDR2 is FYNNEI. The CDR3 consists of 13 residues. V lost 5 bases and J lost 4, with 11 bases in between. The chain's CDR3 is CASSFLRGTEAFF. Written as DNA, the CDR3 is TGTGCCAGCAGTTTTCTTCGGGGCACTGAAGCTTTCTTT. Combining the CDR3 with reference TRBV2 and TRBJ1-1 gives the whole variable domain EPEVTQTPSHQVTQMGQEVILRCVPISNHLYFYWYRQILGQKVEFLVSFYNNEISEKSEIFDDQFSVERPDGSNFTLKIRSTKLEDSAMYFCASSFLRGTEAFFGQGTRLTVV.

The chain is built from TRBV28 and TRBJ1-4; 7 positions agree with TRBD1. The CDR3 covers 14 residues. J gave up 0 bases and V 6 bases, and 1 base lay outside the gene matches. Germline-derived CDR1 and CDR2 are MDHEN and SYDVKM. The chain's CDR3 is CASSQGATNEKLFF. The CDR3 coding sequence is TGTGCCAGCAGCCAGGGGGCAACTAATGAAAAACTGTTTTTT.

This chain connects TRBV21-1 to TRBJ2-1; whether TRBD2, the table's D call, matches the DNA was not checked. TRBV21-1 is given as a pseudogene. The CDR3 extends over 15 amino acids. The CDR3: CASSRPGLAGVGQFF. Here the CDR3 DNA reads TGTGCCAGCAGCCGACCGGGACTAGCGGGAGTAGGGCAGTTCTTC.

This chain connects TRBV7-3 to TRBJ2-5, with TRBD1 identical over 9 bases. The CDR3 runs to 13 residues. The J segment lost 5 bases and the V segment lost 7 bases, leaving 5 bases of the junction unmatched. In germline, CDR1 is SGHTA, CDR2 FQGTGA. The CDR3 nucleotides read TGTGCCAGCACCCTAGGACAGGGGGAGACCCAGTACTTC. This codes for CASTLGQGETQYF. Full variable domain (rest looked up from reference TRBV7-3 and TRBJ2-5): GAGVSQTPSNKVTEKGKYVELRCDPISGHTALYWYRQSLGQGPEFLIYFQGTGAADDSGLPNDRFFAVRPEGSVSTLKIQRTERGDSAVYLCASTLGQGETQYFGPGTRLLVL.